This T cell receptor (beta chain) was captured by sequencing in a study of cytomegalovirus exposure and HLA in healthy donors. Overall study: Among about 200 million T cells, an earlier analysis found approximately 110 million unique TCR beta sequences.

Germline loops: CDR1 MDHEN, CDR2 SYDVKM. The CDR3 is 12 residues long. V was clipped by 4 bases and J by 9 bases; unmatched bases: 5. Amplification used 60 Vbeta primers and 13 Jbeta primers. The assay was immunoSEQ multiplex PCR, and TCRdb's table has in-frame clones only and misses some. This table has under 200,000 clones, approximately 71% appearing once. Material for sequencing was PBMCs. The clonotype comes from a man aged 50 to 59 in good health and CMV-seronegative. The V gene is TRBV28, the J gene TRBJ2-7, with TRBD1 matching over 8 bases. DNA of the CDR3: TGTGCCAGCAGTTCCAGGGGGCGGGGGCAGTACTTC. It yields the protein CASSSRGRGQYF.